This is a list of T cell receptor beta chains from one sample in a study of T cell changes during pregnancy in multiple sclerosis. TCRdb keeps only in-frame clones here, not all; method: immunoSEQ multiplex PCR. The table has 50,000 to 60,000 clones, roughly 90% seen once. Sequencing was performed on peripheral blood, taken after pregnancy. The source of these receptors is a female donor with multiple sclerosis, enrolled in a pregnancy study. Both conserved end residues are part of each CDR3.

J	V	CDR3
TRBJ1-2	TRBV18	CASSPLRTGLYGYTF
TRBJ2-3	TRBV11-2	CASSLGLAGGRSSTDTQYF
TRBJ1-1	TRBV6-5	CASSTRYSGAFF
TRBJ2-3	TRBV2	CASTEQRLTQYF
TRBJ1-4	TRBV11-2	CASSPLSTNEKLFF
TRBJ1-1	TRBV9	CASSVETGAHTEAFF
TRBJ1-6	TRBV30	CAWSVLPIGPFGGNSPLHF
TRBJ2-7	TRBV5-1	CASSYEASSLYEQYF
TRBJ1-1	TRBV27	CASRQGARTEAFF
TRBJ2-6	TRBV28	CASRPSPRGGFFGANVLTF
TRBJ2-2	TRBV6-5	CASRLDRDTGELFF
TRBJ2-5	TRBV30	CAWTGGETQYF
TRBJ2-3	TRBV10-1	CASRTRLAGGADTQYF
TRBJ2-5	TRBV6-6	CASSRAQGFQETQYF
TRBJ1-6	TRBV4-3	CASSLRRDSPLHF
TRBJ2-3	TRBV7-3	CASSLLGGQGRTDTQYF
TRBJ1-3	TRBV23-1	CASSHRGRQAHSGNTIYF
TRBJ1-6	TRBV5-1	CASSWGTGGSSPLHF
TRBJ2-6	TRBV7-3	CASSFSPGVGNVLTF
TRBJ2-1	TRBV4-1	CASSQKGGLAGGLSYNEQFF
TRBJ2-3	TRBV4-1	CASSQGGLAHRTDTQYF
TRBJ2-7	TRBV6-5	CASSYFREDEQYF
TRBJ2-6	TRBV6-6	CASKPRSGANVLTF
TRBJ1-1	TRBV15	CATSTGQGATEAFF
TRBJ2-7	TRBV6-6	CASGIAGGPYEQYF
TRBJ1-1	TRBV29-1	CSSRGMGTEAFF
TRBJ1-3	TRBV6-1	CASRTSNSGNTIYF
TRBJ2-2	TRBV5-4	CASSLIANTGELFF
TRBJ2-7	TRBV27	CASSPRGESLSYEQYF
TRBJ1-2	TRBV10-3	CAISESLGGTNYGYTF
TRBJ1-2	TRBV5-5	CASSLDPTGLYGYTF
TRBJ2-4	TRBV9	CASSPTGSGENIQYF
TRBJ1-1	TRBV5-4	CASSRQGADTEAFF
TRBJ1-5	TRBV21-1	CASSNRDRGGNQPQHF
TRBJ1-5	TRBV19	CASSPQGQGGFSNQPQHF
TRBJ2-5	TRBV5-1	CASSLATGVGETQYF
TRBJ1-4	TRBV7-9	CASSLAYDRGNEKLFF
TRBJ1-1	TRBV20-1	CRTGGGTEAFF
TRBJ1-1	TRBV7-6	CASSSLLGSVNTEAFF
TRBJ2-6	TRBV9	CASSVRTGLSSGANVLTF
TRBJ2-3	TRBV5-1	CASSLDADTQYF
TRBJ2-2	TRBV7-9	CASSRSPAGSTTGELFF